This TCR beta chain was identified during a study of blood T cell repertoires in COVID-19. Study in general: Material from acute and convalescent COVID-19 was sourced from the United States, Italy and Spain.

Ten or more counts support this clone. Between the trimmed V and J ends, which lost 4 bases and 2 bases, there was a span of 22 bases. Germline CDR1 is SGHRS and CDR2 is YFSETQ. CDR3 size: 17 residues. Produced via immunoSEQ multiplex PCR; TCRdb's table is partial and in-frame only. Of approximately 350,000 clones in the sample, 87% are singletons; the top ten hold about 6.3%. V and J are TRBV5-1 and TRBJ2-7, with D possibly TRBD1 on 5 matching bases. Sequenced input: peripheral blood. This clonotype was sampled from a woman between 45 and 60 years old with COVID-19, enrolled during active disease. The CDR3 DNA reads TGCGCCAGCAGCGCCTCGAGGCCTGTTGGGGCCACCTACGAGCAGTACTTC. Protein sequence: CASSASRPVGATYEQYF. The complete variable domain, with remaining parts taken from reference TRBV5-1 and TRBJ2-7, reads KAGVTQTPRYLIKTRGQQVTLSCSPISGHRSVSWYQQTPGQGLQFLFEYFSETQRNKGNFPGRFSGRQFSNSRSEMNVSTLELGDSALYLCASSASRPVGATYEQYFGPGTRLTVT.